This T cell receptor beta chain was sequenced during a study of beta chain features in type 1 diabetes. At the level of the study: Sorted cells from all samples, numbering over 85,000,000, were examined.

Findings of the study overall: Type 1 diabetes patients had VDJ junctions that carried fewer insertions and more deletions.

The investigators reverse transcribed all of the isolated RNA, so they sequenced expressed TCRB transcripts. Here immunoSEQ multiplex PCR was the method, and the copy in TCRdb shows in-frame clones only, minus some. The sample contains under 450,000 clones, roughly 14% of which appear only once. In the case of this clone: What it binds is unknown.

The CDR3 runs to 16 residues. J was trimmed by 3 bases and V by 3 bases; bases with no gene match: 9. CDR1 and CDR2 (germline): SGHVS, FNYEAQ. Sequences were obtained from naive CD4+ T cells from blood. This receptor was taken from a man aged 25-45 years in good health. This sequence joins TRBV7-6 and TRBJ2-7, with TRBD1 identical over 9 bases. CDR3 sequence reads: CASSFGDRELLYEQYF. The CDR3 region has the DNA TGTGCCAGCAGCTTCGGGGACAGGGAACTTCTCTACGAGCAGTACTTC.